These 2 T cell receptor beta chains share one sample of origin, sequenced in a study of Tregs in tolerant kidney transplant recipients. The table came from immunoSEQ multiplex PCR; TCRdb's copy has only in-frame clones and leaves some out. The sample carries hundreds of thousands of clones, about 86% recorded once. Sequenced: CD4+ T cells from blood. Receptors originate from a human donor in good health.

This clone was detected a few times. The V call is TRBV30, the J call TRBJ2-3; 12 nucleotides match TRBD2. CDR3 size: 21 residues. V trimming: 1 base; J trimming: 1 base; junction bases outside the gene matches: 18. CDR1 and CDR2 (germline): GTSNPN, SVGIG (reference sequence). The CDR3 sequence is CAWSANQGARLAGARTDTQYF. CDR3 coding DNA: TGTGCCTGGAGTGCAAATCAGGGGGCCCGACTAGCGGGAGCCCGCACAGATACGCAGTATTTT. Full variable domain (rest looked up from reference TRBV30 and TRBJ2-3): SQTIHQWPATLVQPVGSPLSLECTVEGTSNPNLYWYRQAAGRGLQLLFYSVGIGQISSEVPQNLSASRPQDRQFILSSKKLLLSDSGFYLCAWSANQGARLAGARTDTQYFGPGTRLTVL.

The rearrangement links TRBV6-5 to TRBJ2-2; 8 bases fit TRBD1. This CDR3 is built from 15 residues. The V segment lost 6 bases and the J segment 3 bases; nucleotides outside the gene matches: 6. The germline CDR1 and CDR2 sequences are MNHEY and SVGAGI. CDR3 in DNA: TGTGCCAGCAGAATCAGGGGGCAGTACACCGGGGAGCTGTTTTTT. The encoded protein is CASRIRGQYTGELFF.